This T cell receptor beta chain is drawn from a study of CD8+ T cells in alopecia areata. Study-wide context: Disease severity was quantified as SALT score of affected scalp area.

Treatment meaning: oral pan-JAK inhibitor, 5-10 mg twice daily. Sequencing relied on a cDNA template that was reverse transcribed from extracted RNA. Clones were sequenced by immunoSEQ multiplex PCR, and TCRdb holds only the in-frame ones, with some missing. The sample yields 130,000 to 150,000 clones, roughly 82% seen once. Notes on the study in general: There were many expanded lesional clones persisting in scalp and blood during tofacitinib.

About this clone itself: Antigen specificity is unknown.

The ends were cut back, 3 bases at V and 10 bases at J, with 12 bases in the middle. CDR1 and CDR2 (germline): LNHNV, YYDKDF (reference sequence). The CDR3 contains 13 residues. The clonotype comes from a human donor with alopecia areata. This sample comprised CD8+ T cells sorted from blood, obtained at week 4, from a patient treated with tofacitinib. The V gene is TRBV15, the J gene TRBJ1-4; TRBD1 might be the D (5 bases). The CDR3 is CATSSAVGGKLFF. DNA for the CDR3: TGTGCCACCAGCAGTGCCGTCGGGGGAAAACTGTTTTTT.